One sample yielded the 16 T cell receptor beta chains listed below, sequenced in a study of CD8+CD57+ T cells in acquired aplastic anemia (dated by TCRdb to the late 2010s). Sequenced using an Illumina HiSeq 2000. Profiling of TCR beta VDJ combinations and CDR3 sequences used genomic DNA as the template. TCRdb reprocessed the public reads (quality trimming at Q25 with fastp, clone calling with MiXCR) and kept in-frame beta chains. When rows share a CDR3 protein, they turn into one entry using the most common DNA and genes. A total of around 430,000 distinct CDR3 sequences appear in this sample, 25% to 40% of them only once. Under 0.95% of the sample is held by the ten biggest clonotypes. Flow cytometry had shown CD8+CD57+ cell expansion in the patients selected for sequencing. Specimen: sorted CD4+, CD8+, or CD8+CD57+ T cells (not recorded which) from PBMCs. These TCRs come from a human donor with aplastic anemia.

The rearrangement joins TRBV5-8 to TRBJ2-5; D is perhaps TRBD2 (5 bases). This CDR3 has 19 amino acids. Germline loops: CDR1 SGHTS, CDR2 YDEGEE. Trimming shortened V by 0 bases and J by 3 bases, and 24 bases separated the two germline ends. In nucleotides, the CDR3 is TGTGCCAGCAGCTTGGAGAGGGTGGACGGTCAAATTTATAAAGAGACCCAGTACTTC. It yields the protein CASSLERVDGQIYKETQYF. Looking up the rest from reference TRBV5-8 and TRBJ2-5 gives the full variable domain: EAGVTQSPTHLIKTRGQQATLRCSPISGHTSVYWYQQALGLGLQFLLWYDEGEERNRGNFPPRFSGRQFPNYSSELNVNALELEDSALYLCASSLERVDGQIYKETQYFGPGTRLLVL.

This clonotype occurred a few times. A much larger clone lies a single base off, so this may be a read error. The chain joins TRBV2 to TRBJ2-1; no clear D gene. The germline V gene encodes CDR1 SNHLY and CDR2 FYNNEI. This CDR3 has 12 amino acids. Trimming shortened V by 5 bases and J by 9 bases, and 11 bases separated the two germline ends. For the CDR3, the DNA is TGTGCCAGCAGTAGACTTGTGAGTGAGCAGTTCTTC. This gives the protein CASSRLVSEQFF.

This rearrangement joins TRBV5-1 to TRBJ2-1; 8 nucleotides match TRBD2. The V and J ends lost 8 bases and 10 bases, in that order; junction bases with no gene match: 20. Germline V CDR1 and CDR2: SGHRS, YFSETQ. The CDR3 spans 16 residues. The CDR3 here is CAREDMTPSGSTEQFF. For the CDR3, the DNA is TGCGCCAGAGAGGATATGACTCCTAGCGGGTCTACCGAGCAGTTCTTC.

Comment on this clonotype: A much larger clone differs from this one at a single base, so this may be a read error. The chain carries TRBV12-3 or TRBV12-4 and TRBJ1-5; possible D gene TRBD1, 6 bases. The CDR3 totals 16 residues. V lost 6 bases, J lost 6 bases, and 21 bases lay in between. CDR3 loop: CASSGPGYKGGQPQHF. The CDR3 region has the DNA TGTGCCAGCAGCGGACCCGGATACAAAGGGGGTCAGCCCCAGCATTTT.

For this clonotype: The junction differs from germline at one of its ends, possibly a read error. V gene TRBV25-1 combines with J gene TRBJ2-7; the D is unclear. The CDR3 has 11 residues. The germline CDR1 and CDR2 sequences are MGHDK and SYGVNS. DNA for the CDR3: TGTGCCAGCAGTGCCTCCTACGAGCAGCACTTC. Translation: CASSASYEQHF.

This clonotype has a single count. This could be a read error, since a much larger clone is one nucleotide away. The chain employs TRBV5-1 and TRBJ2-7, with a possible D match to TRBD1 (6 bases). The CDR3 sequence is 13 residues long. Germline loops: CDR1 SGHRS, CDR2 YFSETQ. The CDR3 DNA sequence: TGCGCCAACAGCCCGACAGGTCGGGGCGAGCAGTACTTC. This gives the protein CANSPTGRGEQYF.

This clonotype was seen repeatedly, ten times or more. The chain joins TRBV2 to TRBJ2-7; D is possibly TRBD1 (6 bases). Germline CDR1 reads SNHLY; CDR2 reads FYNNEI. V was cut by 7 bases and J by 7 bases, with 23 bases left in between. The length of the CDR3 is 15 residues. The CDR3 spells CASTALTGDTGEQYF. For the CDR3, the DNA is TGTGCCAGCACGGCTTTGACTGGGGACACGGGGGAGCAGTACTTC.

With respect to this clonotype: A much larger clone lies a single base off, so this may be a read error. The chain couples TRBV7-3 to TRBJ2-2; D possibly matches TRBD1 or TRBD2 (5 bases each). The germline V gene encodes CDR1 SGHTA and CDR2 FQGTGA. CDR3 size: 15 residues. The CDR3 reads CASSLGLDNTGELLF. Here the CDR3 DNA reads TGTGCCAGCAGCTTAGGACTGGACAACACCGGGGAGCTGCTTTTT.

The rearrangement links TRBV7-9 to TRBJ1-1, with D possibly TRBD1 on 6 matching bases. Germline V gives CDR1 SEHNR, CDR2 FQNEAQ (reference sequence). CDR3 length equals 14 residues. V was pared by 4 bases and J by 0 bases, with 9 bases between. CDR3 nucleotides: TGTGCCAGCAGCTCCGGGACATTGAACACTGAAGCTTTCTTT. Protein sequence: CASSSGTLNTEAFF. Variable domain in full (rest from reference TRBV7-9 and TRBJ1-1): DTGVSQNPRHKITKRGQNVTFRCDPISEHNRLYWYRQTLGQGPEFLTYFQNEAQLEKSRLLSDRFSAERPKGSFSTLEIQRTEQGDSAMYLCASSSGTLNTEAFFGQGTRLTVV.

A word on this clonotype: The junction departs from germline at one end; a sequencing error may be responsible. Here the CDR3 DNA reads TGTGCCAGCAGCGTAGCTCTGGGGGCTGAAGGAAACACCATATATTTT. Translating it yields CASSVALGAEGNTIYF. This chain uses TRBV11-1 with TRBJ1-3; maybe TRBD1 (6 bases). Germline V lookup: CDR1 SGHAT, CDR2 FQDESV (reference sequence). CDR3 length equals 16 residues.

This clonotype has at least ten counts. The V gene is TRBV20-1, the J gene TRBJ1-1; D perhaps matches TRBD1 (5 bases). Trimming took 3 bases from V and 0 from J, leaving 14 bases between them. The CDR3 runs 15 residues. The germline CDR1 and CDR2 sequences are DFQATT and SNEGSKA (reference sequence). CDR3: CSARRGEGMNTEAFF. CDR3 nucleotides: TGCAGTGCTAGGCGGGGCGAGGGGATGAACACTGAAGCTTTCTTT.

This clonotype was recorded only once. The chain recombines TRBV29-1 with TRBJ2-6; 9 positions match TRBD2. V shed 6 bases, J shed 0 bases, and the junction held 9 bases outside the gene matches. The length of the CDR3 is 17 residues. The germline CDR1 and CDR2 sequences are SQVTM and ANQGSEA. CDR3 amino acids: CSVNGAGGSSGANVLTF. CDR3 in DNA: TGCAGCGTGAACGGAGCGGGGGGTAGCTCTGGGGCCAACGTCCTGACTTTC.

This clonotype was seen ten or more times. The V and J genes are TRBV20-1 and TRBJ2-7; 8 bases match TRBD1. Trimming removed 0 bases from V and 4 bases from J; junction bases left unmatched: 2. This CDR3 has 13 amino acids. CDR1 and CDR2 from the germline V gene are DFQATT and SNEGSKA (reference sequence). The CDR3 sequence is CSARDRGQYEQYF. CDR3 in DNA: TGCAGTGCTAGAGACAGGGGGCAATACGAGCAGTACTTC.

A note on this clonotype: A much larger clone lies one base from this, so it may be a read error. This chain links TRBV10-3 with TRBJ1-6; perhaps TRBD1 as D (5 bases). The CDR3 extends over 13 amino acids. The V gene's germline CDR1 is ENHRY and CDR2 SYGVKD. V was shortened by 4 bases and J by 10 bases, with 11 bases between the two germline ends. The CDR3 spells CAISGQSESPLHF. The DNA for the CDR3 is TGTGCCATCAGTGGACAGTCGGAGTCACCCCTCCACTTT.

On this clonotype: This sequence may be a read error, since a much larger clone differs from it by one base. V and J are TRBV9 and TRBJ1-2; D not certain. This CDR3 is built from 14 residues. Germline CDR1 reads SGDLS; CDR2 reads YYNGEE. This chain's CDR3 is CASSEGPSAIGCTF. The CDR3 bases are TGTGCCAGCAGCGAAGGACCCAGTGCCATTGGCTGCACCTTC.

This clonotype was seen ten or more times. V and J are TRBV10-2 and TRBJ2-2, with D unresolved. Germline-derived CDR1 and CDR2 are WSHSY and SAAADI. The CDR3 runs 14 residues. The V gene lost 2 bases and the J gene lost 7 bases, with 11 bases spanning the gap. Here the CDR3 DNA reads TGCGCCAGCAGTGAGACTGGCGCGCACGGGGAGCTGTTTTTT. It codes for CASSETGAHGELFF.